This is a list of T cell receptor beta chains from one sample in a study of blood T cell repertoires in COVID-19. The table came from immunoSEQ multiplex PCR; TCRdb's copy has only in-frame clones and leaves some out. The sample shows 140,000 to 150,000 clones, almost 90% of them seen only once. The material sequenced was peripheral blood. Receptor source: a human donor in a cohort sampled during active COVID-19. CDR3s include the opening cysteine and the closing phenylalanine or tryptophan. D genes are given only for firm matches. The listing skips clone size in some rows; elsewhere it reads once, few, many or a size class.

TGTGCCAGCAGCCCTACGGGACAGAGTAATGAAAAACTGTTTTTT | CASSPTGQSNEKLFF | once | TRBJ1-4 | TRBD1 | TRBV4-2
TGTGCCAGCAGACCTCTAGCGGGGGGGGAGCAGTACTTC | CASRPLAGGEQYF | NA | TRBJ2-7 | TRBD2 | TRBV11-1
TGTGCCAGCAGCCAAGGGCCCCGGAGCTCCTACGAGCAGTACTTC | CASSQGPRSSYEQYF | NA | TRBJ2-7 | NA | TRBV3-1/TRBV3-2
TGCGCCACCCGACTAGCGGGATCCACAGATACGCAGTATTTT | CATRLAGSTDTQYF | NA | TRBJ2-3 | TRBD2 | TRBV5-1
TGTGCCAGCAGCCGGGGACAGCTACAAGAGACCCAGTACTTC | CASSRGQLQETQYF | NA | TRBJ2-5 | TRBD1 | TRBV5-6
TGCGCCAGCAGCGCCCGCCGGGGTGGCTACACCTTC | CASSARRGGYTF | NA | TRBJ1-2 | NA | TRBV4-3
TGTGCCAGCAGCTACGGACAGATCGGCAAAAACATTCAGTACTTC | CASSYGQIGKNIQYF | NA | TRBJ2-4 | NA | TRBV2
TGTGCCAGCAGCTTTCCCGCACGGGGACAACGCACCGGGGAGCTGTTTTTT | CASSFPARGQRTGELFF | NA | TRBJ2-2 | NA | TRBV7-9
TGTGCCAGCGCCGGGGGAGACAGCCTTTTCACAGATACGCAGTATTTT | CASAGGDSLFTDTQYF | once | TRBJ2-3 | NA | TRBV11-1
TGTGCCAGCAGTTTAGGTCAGGGGGCAAGTAGAGCTTTCTTT | CASSLGQGASRAFF | few | TRBJ1-1 | TRBD1 | TRBV28
TGTGCCAGTAGTACTTTACAGGTCTCTGGAAACACCATATATTTT | CASSTLQVSGNTIYF | NA | TRBJ1-3 | NA | TRBV19
TGTGCCAGCAGCAAAGGACAGGGGTTAAACGACTTAGGGGCAGATACGCAGTATTTT | CASSKGQGLNDLGADTQYF | NA | TRBJ2-3 | NA | TRBV21-1
TGTGCCATCAGTGAGTCGACTAGCGGGGGTACAGATACGCAGTATTTT | CAISESTSGGTDTQYF | NA | TRBJ2-3 | TRBD2 | TRBV10-3
TGTGCCAGCAGAGCTAGCGGGACCTACGAGCAGTACTTC | CASRASGTYEQYF | NA | TRBJ2-7 | TRBD2 | TRBV12-3/TRBV12-4
TGTGCCAGCAGCCCGTTCGGGGGGCACAGGAACACTGAAGCTTTCTTT | CASSPFGGHRNTEAFF | NA | TRBJ1-1 | NA | TRBV5-6
TGTGCCAGCAGTTACTCCGGACAGGACACTGAAGCTTTCTTT | CASSYSGQDTEAFF | few | TRBJ1-1 | TRBD1 | TRBV6-6
TGCGCCAGCAGCCAAGATTCCCGAACTGCCCAAGAGACCCAGTACTTC | CASSQDSRTAQETQYF | few | TRBJ2-5 | NA | TRBV4-1